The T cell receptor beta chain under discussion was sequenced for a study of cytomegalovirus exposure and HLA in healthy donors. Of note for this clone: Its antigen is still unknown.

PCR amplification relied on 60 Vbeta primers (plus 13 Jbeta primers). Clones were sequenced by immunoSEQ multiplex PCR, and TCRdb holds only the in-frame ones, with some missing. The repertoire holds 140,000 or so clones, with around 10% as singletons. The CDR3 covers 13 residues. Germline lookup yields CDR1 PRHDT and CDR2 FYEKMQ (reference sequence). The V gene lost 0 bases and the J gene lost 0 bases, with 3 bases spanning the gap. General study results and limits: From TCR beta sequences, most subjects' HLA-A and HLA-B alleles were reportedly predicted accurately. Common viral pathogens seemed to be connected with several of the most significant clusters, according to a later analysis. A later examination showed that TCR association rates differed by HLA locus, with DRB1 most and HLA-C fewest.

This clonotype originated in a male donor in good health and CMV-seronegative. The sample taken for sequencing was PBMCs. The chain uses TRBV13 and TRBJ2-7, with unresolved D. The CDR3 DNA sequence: TGTGCCAGCAGCTTAGGGAGCTCCTACGAGCAGTACTTC. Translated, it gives CASSLGSSYEQYF.